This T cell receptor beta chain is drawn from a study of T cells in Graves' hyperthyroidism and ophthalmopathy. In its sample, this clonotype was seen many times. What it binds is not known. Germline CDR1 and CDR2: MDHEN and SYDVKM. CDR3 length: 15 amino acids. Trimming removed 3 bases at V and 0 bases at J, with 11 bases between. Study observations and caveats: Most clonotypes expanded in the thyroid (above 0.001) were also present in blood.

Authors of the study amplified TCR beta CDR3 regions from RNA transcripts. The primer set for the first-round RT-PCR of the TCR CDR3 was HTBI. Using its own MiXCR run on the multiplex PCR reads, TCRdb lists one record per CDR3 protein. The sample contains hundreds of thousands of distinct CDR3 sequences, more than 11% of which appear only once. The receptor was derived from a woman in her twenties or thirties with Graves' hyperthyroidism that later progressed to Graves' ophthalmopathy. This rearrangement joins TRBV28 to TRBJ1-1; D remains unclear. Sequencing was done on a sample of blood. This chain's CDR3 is CASSFRGLVNTEAFF. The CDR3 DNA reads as TGTGCCAGCAGTTTCCGAGGCTTGGTGAACACTGAAGCTTTCTTT.